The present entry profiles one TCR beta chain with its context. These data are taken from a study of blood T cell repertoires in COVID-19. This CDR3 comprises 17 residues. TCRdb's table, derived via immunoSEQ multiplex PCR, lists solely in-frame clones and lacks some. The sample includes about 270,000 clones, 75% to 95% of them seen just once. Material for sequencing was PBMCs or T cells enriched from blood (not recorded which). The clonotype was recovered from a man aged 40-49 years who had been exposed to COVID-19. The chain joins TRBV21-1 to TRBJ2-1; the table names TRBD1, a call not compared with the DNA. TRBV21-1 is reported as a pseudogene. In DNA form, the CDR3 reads TGTGCCAGCAGCACCACAGGGGGACGTTCCTCCTACAATGAGCAGTTCTTC. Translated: CASSTTGGRSSYNEQFF.